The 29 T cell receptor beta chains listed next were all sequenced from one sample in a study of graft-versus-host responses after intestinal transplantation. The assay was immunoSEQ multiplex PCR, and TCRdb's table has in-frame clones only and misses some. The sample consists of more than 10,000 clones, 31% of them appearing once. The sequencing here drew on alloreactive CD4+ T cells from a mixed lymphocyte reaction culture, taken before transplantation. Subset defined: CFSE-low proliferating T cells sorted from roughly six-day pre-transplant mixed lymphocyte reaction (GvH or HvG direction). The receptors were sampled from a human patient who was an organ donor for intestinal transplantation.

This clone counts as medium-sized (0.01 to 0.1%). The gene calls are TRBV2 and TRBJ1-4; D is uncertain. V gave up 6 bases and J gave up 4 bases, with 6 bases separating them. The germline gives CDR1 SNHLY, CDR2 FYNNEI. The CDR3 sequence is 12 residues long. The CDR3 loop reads CASRPDNEKLFF. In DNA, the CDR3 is TGTGCCAGCAGGCCAGATAATGAAAAACTGTTTTTT.

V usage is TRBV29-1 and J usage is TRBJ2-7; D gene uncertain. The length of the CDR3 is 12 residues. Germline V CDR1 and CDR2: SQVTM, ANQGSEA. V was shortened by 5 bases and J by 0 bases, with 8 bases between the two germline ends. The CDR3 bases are TGCAGCGTTTCGTACTTCTCCTACGAGCAGTACTTC. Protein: CSVSYFSYEQYF.

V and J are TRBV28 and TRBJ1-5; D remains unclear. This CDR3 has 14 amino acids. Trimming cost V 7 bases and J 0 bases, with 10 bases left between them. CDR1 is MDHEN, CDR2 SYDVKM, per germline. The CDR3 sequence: CASNYAGSNQPQHF. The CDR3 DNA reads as TGTGCCAGCAATTACGCGGGTAGCAATCAGCCCCAGCATTTT.

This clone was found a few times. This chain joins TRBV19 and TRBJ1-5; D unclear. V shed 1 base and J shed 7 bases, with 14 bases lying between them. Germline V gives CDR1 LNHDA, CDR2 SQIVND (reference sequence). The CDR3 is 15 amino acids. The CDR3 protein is CASSIVGSGRQPQHF. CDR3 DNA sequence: TGTGCCAGTAGTATAGTTGGTTCGGGAAGGCAGCCCCAGCATTTT.

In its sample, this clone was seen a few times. CDR3 sequence (DNA): TGCGCCAGCCAGTCGAATACAGGGGGCTATGGCTACACCTTC. This encodes CASQSNTGGYGYTF. This rearrangement joins TRBV5-1 to TRBJ1-2; TRBD1 aligns across 8 bases. Germline lookup yields CDR1 SGHRS and CDR2 YFSETQ. This CDR3 contains 14 residues. After removal of 7 bases from V and 4 bases from J, the junction contained 9 bases not matched to a gene.

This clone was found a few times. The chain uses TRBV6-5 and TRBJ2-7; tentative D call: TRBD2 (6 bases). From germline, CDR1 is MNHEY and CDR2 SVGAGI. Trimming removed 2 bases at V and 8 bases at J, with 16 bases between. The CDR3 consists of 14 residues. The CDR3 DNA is TGTGCCAGCAGTTACGATCTCGGAGGGCCAAAGCAGTACTTC. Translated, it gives CASSYDLGGPKQYF.

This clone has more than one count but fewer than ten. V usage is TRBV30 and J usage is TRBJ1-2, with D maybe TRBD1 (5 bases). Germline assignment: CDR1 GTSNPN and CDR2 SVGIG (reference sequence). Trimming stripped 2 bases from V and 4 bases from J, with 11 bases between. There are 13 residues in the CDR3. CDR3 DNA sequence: TGTGCCTGGAGTCCGGGACTGGGCTATGGCTACACCTTC. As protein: CAWSPGLGYGYTF.

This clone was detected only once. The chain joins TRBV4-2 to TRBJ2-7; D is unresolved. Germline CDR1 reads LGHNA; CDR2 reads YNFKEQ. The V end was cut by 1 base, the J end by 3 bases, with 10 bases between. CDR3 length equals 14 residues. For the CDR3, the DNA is TGTGCCAGCAGCCAAGTTTCCATCTACTACGAGCAGTACTTC. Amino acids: CASSQVSIYYEQYF.

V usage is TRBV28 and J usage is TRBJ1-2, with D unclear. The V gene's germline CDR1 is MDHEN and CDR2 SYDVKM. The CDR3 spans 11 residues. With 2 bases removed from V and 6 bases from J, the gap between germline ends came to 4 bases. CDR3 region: CASSLPDGYTF. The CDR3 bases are TGTGCCAGCAGTTTACCCGATGGCTACACCTTC.

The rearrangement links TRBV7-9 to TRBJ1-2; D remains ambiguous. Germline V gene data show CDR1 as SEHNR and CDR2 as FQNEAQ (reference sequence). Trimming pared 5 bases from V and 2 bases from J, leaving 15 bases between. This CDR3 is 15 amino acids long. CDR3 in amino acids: CASSPVSDKNYGYTF. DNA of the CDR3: TGTGCCAGCAGCCCCGTTTCCGACAAGAACTATGGCTACACCTTC.

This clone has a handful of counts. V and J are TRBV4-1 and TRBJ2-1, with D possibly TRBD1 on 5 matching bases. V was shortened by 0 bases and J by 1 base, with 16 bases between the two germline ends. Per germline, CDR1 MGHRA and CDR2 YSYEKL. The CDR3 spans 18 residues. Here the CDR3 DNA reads TGCGCCAGCAGCCAAGAGATGGGGCTTGGGGCGTCCTACAATGAGCAGTTCTTC. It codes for CASSQEMGLGASYNEQFF.

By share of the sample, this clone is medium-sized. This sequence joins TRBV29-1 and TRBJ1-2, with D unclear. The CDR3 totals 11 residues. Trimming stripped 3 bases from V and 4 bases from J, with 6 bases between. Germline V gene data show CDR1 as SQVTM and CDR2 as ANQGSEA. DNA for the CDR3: TGCAGCGTTGACCCGGGCTATGGCTACACCTTC. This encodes CSVDPGYGYTF.

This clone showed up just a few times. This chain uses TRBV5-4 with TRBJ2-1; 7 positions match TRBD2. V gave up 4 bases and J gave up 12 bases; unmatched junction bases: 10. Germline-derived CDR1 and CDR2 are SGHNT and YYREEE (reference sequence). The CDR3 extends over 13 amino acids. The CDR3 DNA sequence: TGTGCCAGCAGCCTAGTAGTGGGGGGGGTGCAGTTCTTC. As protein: CASSLVVGGVQFF. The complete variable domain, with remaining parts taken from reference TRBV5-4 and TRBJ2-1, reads ETGVTQSPTHLIKTRGQQVTLRCSSQSGHNTVSWYQQALGQGPQFIFQYYREEENGRGNFPPRFSGLQFPNYSSELNVNALELDDSALYLCASSLVVGGVQFFGPGTRLTVL.

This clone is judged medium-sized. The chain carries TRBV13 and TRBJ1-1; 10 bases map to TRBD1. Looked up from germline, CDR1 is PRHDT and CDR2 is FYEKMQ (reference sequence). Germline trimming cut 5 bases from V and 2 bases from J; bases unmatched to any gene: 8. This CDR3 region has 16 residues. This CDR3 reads CASSPRTGGPNTEAFF. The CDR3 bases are TGTGCCAGCAGCCCTAGGACAGGGGGGCCTAACACTGAAGCTTTCTTT.

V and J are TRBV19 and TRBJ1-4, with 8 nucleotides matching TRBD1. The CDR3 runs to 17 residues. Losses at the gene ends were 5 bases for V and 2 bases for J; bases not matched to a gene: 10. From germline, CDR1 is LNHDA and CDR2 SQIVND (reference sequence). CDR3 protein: CASSGRGRFSTNEKLFF. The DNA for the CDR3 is TGTGCCAGTAGTGGCAGGGGGCGGTTCTCTACTAATGAAAAACTGTTTTTT.

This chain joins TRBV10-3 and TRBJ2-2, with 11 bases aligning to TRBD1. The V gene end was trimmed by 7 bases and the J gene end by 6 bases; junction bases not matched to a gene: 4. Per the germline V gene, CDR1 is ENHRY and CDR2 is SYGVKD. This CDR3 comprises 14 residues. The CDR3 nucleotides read TGTGCCATCAATCCGGGACAGGGGGCCGGGGAGCTGTTTTTT. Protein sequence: CAINPGQGAGELFF.

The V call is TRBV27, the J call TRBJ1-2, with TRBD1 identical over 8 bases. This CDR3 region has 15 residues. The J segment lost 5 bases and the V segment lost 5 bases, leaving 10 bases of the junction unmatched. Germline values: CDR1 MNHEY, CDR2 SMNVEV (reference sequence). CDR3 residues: CASSTRTGGRYGYTF. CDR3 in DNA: TGTGCCAGCAGTACCCGAACAGGGGGACGATATGGCTACACCTTC.

CDR3 residues: CASSFGQINQPQHF. CDR3 nucleotides: TGTGCCAGCAGTTTTGGGCAGATCAATCAGCCCCAGCATTTT. The chain joins TRBV27 to TRBJ1-5; no reliable D call. Per the germline V gene, CDR1 is MNHEY and CDR2 is SMNVEV (reference sequence). The CDR3 spans 14 residues. Trimming pared 3 bases from V and 3 bases from J, leaving 9 bases between.

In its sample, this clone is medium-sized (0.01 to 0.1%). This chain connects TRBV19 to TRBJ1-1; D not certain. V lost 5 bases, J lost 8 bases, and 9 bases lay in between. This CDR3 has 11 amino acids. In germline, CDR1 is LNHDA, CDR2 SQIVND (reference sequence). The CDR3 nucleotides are TGTGCCAGTAGTCGGGTACGGGAAGCTTTCTTT. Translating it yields CASSRVREAFF.

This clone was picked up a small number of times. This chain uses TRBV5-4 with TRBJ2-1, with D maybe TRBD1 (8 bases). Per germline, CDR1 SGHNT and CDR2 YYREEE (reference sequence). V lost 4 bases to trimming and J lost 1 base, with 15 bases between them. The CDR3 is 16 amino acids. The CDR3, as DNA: TGTGCCAGCAGCCGAACAGGGGGGGTTTCCTACAATGAGCAGTTCTTC. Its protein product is CASSRTGGVSYNEQFF. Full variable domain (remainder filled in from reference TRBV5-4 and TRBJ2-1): ETGVTQSPTHLIKTRGQQVTLRCSSQSGHNTVSWYQQALGQGPQFIFQYYREEENGRGNFPPRFSGLQFPNYSSELNVNALELDDSALYLCASSRTGGVSYNEQFFGPGTRLTVL.

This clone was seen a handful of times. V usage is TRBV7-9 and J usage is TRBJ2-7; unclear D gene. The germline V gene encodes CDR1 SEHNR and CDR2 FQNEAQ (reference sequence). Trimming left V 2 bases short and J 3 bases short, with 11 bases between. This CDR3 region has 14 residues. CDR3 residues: CASSLSRSVYEQYF. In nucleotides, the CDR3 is TGTGCCAGCAGCTTATCCAGGTCGGTCTACGAGCAGTACTTC.

The CDR3 region has the DNA TGTGCCAGCAGCCCAGGGGGCGCGATCGAGACCCAGTACTTC. Its translation is CASSPGGAIETQYF. The chain links TRBV6-5 to TRBJ2-5; the match to TRBD1 covers 8 bases. After removal of 6 bases from V and 5 bases from J, the junction contained 8 bases not matched to a gene. Germline CDR1 and CDR2: MNHEY and SVGAGI. The CDR3 sequence is 14 residues long.

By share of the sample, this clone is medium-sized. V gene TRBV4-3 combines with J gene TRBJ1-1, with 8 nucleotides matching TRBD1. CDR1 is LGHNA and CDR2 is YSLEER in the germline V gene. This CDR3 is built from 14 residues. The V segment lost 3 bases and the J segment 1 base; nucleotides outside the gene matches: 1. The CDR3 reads CASSQGQANTEAFF. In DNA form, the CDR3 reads TGCGCCAGCAGCCAGGGACAGGCGAACACTGAAGCTTTCTTT.

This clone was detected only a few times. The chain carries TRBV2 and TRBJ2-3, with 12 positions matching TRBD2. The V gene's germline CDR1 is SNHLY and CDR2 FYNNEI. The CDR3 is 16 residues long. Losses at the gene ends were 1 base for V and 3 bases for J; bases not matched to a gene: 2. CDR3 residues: CASSEVLAGGTDTQYF. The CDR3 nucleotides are TGTGCCAGCAGTGAAGTCCTAGCGGGGGGGACAGATACGCAGTATTTT.

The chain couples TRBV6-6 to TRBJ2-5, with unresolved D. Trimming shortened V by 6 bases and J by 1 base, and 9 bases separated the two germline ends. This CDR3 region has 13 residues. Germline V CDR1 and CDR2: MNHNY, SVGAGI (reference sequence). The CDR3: CASSGALQETQYF. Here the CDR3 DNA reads TGTGCCAGCAGCGGAGCCCTCCAAGAGACCCAGTACTTC.

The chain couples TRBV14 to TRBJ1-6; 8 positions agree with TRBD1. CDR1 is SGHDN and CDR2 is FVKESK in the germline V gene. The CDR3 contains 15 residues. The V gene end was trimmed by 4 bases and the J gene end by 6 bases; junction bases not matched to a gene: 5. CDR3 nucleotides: TGTGCCAGCAGCCTCCACAGGGGGGGTAATTCACCCCTCCACTTT. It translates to CASSLHRGGNSPLHF. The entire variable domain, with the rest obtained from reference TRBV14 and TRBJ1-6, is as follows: EAGVTQFPSHSVIEKGQTVTLRCDPISGHDNLYWYRRVMGKEIKFLLHFVKESKQDESGMPNNRFLAERTGGTYSTLKVQPAELEDSGVYFCASSLHRGGNSPLHFGNGTRLTVT.

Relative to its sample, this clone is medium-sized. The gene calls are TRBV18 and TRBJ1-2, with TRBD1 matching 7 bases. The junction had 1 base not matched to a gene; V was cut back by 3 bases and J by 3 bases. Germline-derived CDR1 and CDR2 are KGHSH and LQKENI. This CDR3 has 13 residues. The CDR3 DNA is TGTGCCAGCTCACCCCAGGGGGACTATGGCTACACCTTC. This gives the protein CASSPQGDYGYTF.

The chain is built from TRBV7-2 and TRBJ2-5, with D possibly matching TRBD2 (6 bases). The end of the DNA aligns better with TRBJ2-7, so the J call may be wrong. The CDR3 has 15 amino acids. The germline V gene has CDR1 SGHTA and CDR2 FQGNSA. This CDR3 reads CASSLRGSLSYEQYF. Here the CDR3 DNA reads TGTGCCAGCAGCTTACGGGGGTCACTATCCTACGAGCAGTACTTC.

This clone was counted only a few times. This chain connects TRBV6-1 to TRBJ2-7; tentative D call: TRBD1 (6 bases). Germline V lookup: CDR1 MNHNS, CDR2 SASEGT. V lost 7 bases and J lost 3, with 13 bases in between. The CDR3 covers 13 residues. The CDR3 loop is CASTPRGDYEQYF. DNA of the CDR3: TGTGCCAGCACCCCCAGGGGAGACTACGAGCAGTACTTC.